The 10 T cell receptor beta chains given below trace back to one sample, sequenced in a study of OX40 agonist ivuxolimab in advanced cancers. TCRdb's table, derived via immunoSEQ multiplex PCR, lists solely in-frame clones and lacks some. The sample lists about 38,000 clones; about nine tenths were seen once. Sequences were derived from CD4+ or CD8+ T cells sorted from blood, sampled in a trial of the OX40 agonist ivuxolimab. Receptors originate from an adult with an advanced solid tumor such as melanoma, head and neck, liver or kidney cancer.

Concerning this clone itself: This sample also contains other DNA sequences that code for the same CDR3. V and J are TRBV4-1 and TRBJ2-3, with 10 bases fitting TRBD1. Germline trimming cut 3 bases from V and 5 bases from J; bases unmatched to any gene: 8. The CDR3 is 16 amino acids. Germline values: CDR1 MGHRA, CDR2 YSYEKL. The CDR3 spells CASSHLPGQGKDTQYF. The CDR3 nucleotides read TGCGCCAGCAGCCACCTTCCGGGACAGGGGAAAGATACGCAGTATTTT.

V gene TRBV7-2 combines with J gene TRBJ2-1, with D perhaps matching TRBD2 (6 bases). Germline assignment: CDR1 SGHTA and CDR2 FQGNSA. The length of the CDR3 is 14 residues. Trimming took 2 bases from V and 7 from J, leaving 12 bases between them. The CDR3 bases are TGTGCCAGCAGCTTATCGGGCCGGGGGAATGAGCAGTTCTTC. Translation gives CASSLSGRGNEQFF.

This clone has just one count. The gene calls are TRBV7-2 and TRBJ2-3; the D gene is possibly TRBD2 (5 bases). The CDR3 sequence is 15 residues long. Germline CDR1 SGHTA, CDR2 FQGNSA. Trimming left V 5 bases short and J 1 base short, with 13 bases between. CDR3 DNA sequence: TGTGCCAGCAGCCCCGCGATACTAGGCACAGATACGCAGTATTTT. Translation: CASSPAILGTDTQYF.

V and J are TRBV19 and TRBJ1-4; no clear D gene. The germline V gene has CDR1 LNHDA and CDR2 SQIVND (reference sequence). There are 15 residues in the CDR3. V was shortened by 3 bases and J by 0 bases, with 8 bases between the two germline ends. For the CDR3, the DNA is TGTGCCAGTAGTATGGCATCTACAACTAATGAAAAACTGTTTTTT. Translated: CASSMASTTNEKLFF.

V and J are TRBV19 and TRBJ2-7; D is unresolved. Deletions cut 7 bases from V and 5 bases from J, with 9 bases between. CDR3 length: 11 amino acids. The germline V gene has CDR1 LNHDA and CDR2 SQIVND (reference sequence). This CDR3 is CASKRENEQYF. CDR3 coding DNA: TGTGCCAGTAAAAGAGAGAACGAGCAGTACTTC. The full variable domain, its missing parts supplied by reference TRBV19 and TRBJ2-7, is DGGITQSPKYLFRKEGQNVTLSCEQNLNHDAMYWYRQDPGQGLRLIYYSQIVNDFQKGDIAEGYSVSREKKESFPLTVTSAQKNPTAFYLCASKRENEQYFGPGTRLTVT.

V usage is TRBV28 and J usage is TRBJ1-5; maybe TRBD1 (6 bases). Between the trimmed V and J ends, which lost 6 bases and 7 bases, there was a span of 22 bases. The germline V gene encodes CDR1 MDHEN and CDR2 SYDVKM. The CDR3 extends over 16 amino acids. CDR3 nucleotides: TGTGCCAGCAGCAACCTATTTCGGGGGGCAGGGCAGCCCCAGCATTTT. Translation: CASSNLFRGAGQPQHF. The variable domain in full, with the rest retrieved from reference TRBV28 and TRBJ1-5, is DVKVTQSSRYLVKRTGEKVFLECVQDMDHENMFWYRQDPGLGLRLIYFSYDVKMKEKGDIPEGYSVSREKKERFSLILESASTNQTSMYLCASSNLFRGAGQPQHFGDGTRLSIL.

This clone was recorded a few times. V and J are TRBV4-1 and TRBJ2-2; possible D gene TRBD1, 5 bases. Germline V CDR1 and CDR2: MGHRA, YSYEKL. This CDR3 is 13 amino acids long. V lost 2 bases, J lost 4 bases, and 5 bases lay in between. CDR3 loop: CASSQQGTGELFF. The CDR3 nucleotides read TGCGCCAGCAGCCAACAGGGCACCGGGGAGCTGTTTTTT.

The genes are TRBV16 and TRBJ2-1; 13 bases map to TRBD2. CDR3 length: 15 residues. Germline CDR1 is KGHSY and CDR2 is FQNENV. V lost 4 bases, J lost 7 bases, and 4 bases stayed unmatched. CDR3 in amino acids: CASSPPTSGGNEQFF. The CDR3 nucleotides read TGTGCCAGCAGCCCCCCGACTAGCGGGGGGAATGAGCAGTTCTTC.

This chain links TRBV2 with TRBJ1-5; no firm D call. V was trimmed by 5 bases and J by 2 bases, leaving 13 bases between them. The CDR3 is 15 residues long. CDR1 SNHLY and CDR2 FYNNEI come from the germline V gene. The CDR3 DNA reads TGTGCCAGCAGTCTGGCTAGGTCGGGCAATCAGCCCCAGCATTTT. Its translation is CASSLARSGNQPQHF.

The chain couples TRBV21-1 to TRBJ1-2; the DNA was not compared with TRBD1, the D call given in the table. TRBV21-1 is recorded as a pseudogene. There are 15 residues in the CDR3. The CDR3 DNA follows: TGTGCCAGCAGCAACGGCGGTAAGGGGGTCTATGGCTACACCTTC. This sequence encodes CASSNGGKGVYGYTF.